These 12 T cell receptor beta chains were all obtained from the same sample, sequenced in a study of vaccination and CD4 T cells after COVID-19. Their specific antigens are unknown. Sequence data for DNA of cultured CD4+ T cells were generated by the Oncomine TCR Beta short-read assay. Each CDR3 protein gets one entry after TCRdb re-called the PCR reads with MiXCR. The sample holds 15,000 to 20,000 distinct CDR3 sequences, roughly three fifths seen once. Treatment denoted: approximately 10-day PBMC culture with coronavirus spike peptide pools or control peptides (ViraFEST assay). The sample comprised CD4+ T cells from blood, cultured in vitro. Receptors were obtained from a human donor who had recovered from COVID-19.

To note about this clonotype: The junction departs from the called germline gene at one end, perhaps through a read error. The chain has TRBV7-7 and TRBJ2-5; 11 bases line up with TRBD2. The CDR3 contains 16 residues. Looked up from germline, CDR1 is SSHAT and CDR2 is FNYEAQ (reference sequence). CDR3 nucleotide sequence: TGTGCTAGCAGCTCCCTTAGCGGGGGGGCCGAGGAGACCCAGTACTTC. Translating it yields CASSSLSGGAEETQYF.

The rearrangement uses TRBV18 and TRBJ1-2; no definite D call. V shed 2 bases and J shed 1 base, with 11 bases lying between them. Germline-derived CDR1 and CDR2 are KGHSH and LQKENI. The length of the CDR3 is 15 residues. The CDR3 loop reads CASSPEAGNNYGYTF. CDR3 DNA sequence: TGTGCCAGCTCACCAGAGGCCGGCAATAACTATGGCTACACCTTC.

The genes are TRBV6-1 and TRBJ1-1, with D unclear. The length of the CDR3 is 11 residues. CDR1 and CDR2 from the germline V gene are MNHNS and SASEGT. Trimming removed 6 bases from V and 3 bases from J, with 5 bases in between. The CDR3 bases are TGTGCCAGCAGGATTGACACTGAAGCTTTCTTT. Its protein is CASRIDTEAFF.

The chain joins TRBV6-4 to TRBJ2-3; no firm D call. The CDR3 extends over 14 amino acids. Trimming took 3 bases from V and 2 from J, leaving 9 bases between them. Germline V lookup: CDR1 MRHNA, CDR2 SNTAGT. In nucleotides, the CDR3 is TGTGCCAGCAGTGAAAACCTTTACACAGATACGCAGTATTTT. It is translated as CASSENLYTDTQYF.

This chain uses TRBV2 with TRBJ2-2, with unresolved D. The CDR3 is 15 amino acids. V gave up 5 bases and J gave up 2 bases, with 12 bases separating them. Germline CDR1 reads SNHLY; CDR2 reads FYNNEI. DNA of the CDR3: TGTGCCAGCAGTAAAGAATCCACTAACACCGGGGAGCTGTTTTTT. It translates to CASSKESTNTGELFF.

V is TRBV20-1 and J is TRBJ2-7, with a tentative D call TRBD1 (5 bases). V was clipped by 3 bases and J by 5 bases, with 14 bases between them. CDR1 and CDR2 (germline): DFQATT, SNEGSKA (reference sequence). The CDR3 runs 13 residues. Here the CDR3 reads CSASAGLSDEQYF. CDR3 DNA sequence: TGCAGTGCTAGTGCAGGGCTGAGCGACGAGCAGTACTTC.

This clonotype has just a few counts. The V call is TRBV7-2, the J call TRBJ2-3; D may match TRBD1 or TRBD2 (6 bases each). Germline CDR1 SGHTA, CDR2 FQGNSA. V lost 3 bases, J lost 2 bases, and 12 bases lay in between. CDR3 length equals 15 residues. The CDR3, as DNA: TGTGCCAGCAGCTTGCGAGGGGGGTTCACAGATACGCAGTATTTT. The encoded protein is CASSLRGGFTDTQYF.

This chain joins TRBV19 and TRBJ2-5; tentatively, D is TRBD1 (5 bases). CDR3 length: 14 amino acids. CDR1 is LNHDA, CDR2 SQIVND, per germline (reference sequence). V was cut by 5 bases and J by 3 bases, with 13 bases left in between. This CDR3 is CASSPYSGKETQYF. In DNA, the CDR3 is TGTGCCAGTAGTCCTTACTCAGGGAAAGAGACCCAGTACTTC.

This clonotype was observed a handful of times. The junction departs from germline at one end; a sequencing error may be responsible. The chain uses TRBV5-1 and TRBJ2-5; the D gene is possibly TRBD1 (6 bases). The CDR3 totals 14 residues. CDR1 is SGHRS, CDR2 YFSETQ, per germline. The CDR3 is CATSPGTQQETQYF. The DNA of the CDR3 is TGCGCCACCAGCCCCGGGACACAGCAAGAGACCCAGTACTTC. The full variable domain, with the rest looked up from reference TRBV5-1 and TRBJ2-5, is KAGVTQTPRYLIKTRGQQVTLSCSPISGHRSVSWYQQTPGQGLQFLFEYFSETQRNKGNFPGRFSGRQFSNSRSEMNVSTLELGDSALYLCATSPGTQQETQYFGPGTRLLVL.

There are a few counts of this clonotype. V usage is TRBV5-6 and J usage is TRBJ2-7; D possibly corresponds to TRBD1 (8 bases). CDR1 is SGHDT, CDR2 YYEEEE, per germline. This CDR3 comprises 14 residues. The V and J ends lost 3 bases and 2 bases respectively, with 12 bases between them. The CDR3 is CASSYRGGTYEQYF. DNA for the CDR3: TGTGCCAGCAGCTACAGGGGGGGAACCTACGAGCAGTACTTC.

This rearrangement joins TRBV10-3 to TRBJ2-1, with TRBD2 identical over 9 bases. The ends lost 0 bases at V and 12 bases at J; junction bases unmatched: 9. CDR3 length equals 15 residues. Germline assignment: CDR1 ENHRY and CDR2 SYGVKD. The CDR3 spells CAISESWRGGPGQFF. CDR3 coding DNA: TGTGCCATCAGTGAGTCTTGGCGGGGGGGCCCTGGGCAGTTCTTC.

The V call is TRBV6-1, the J call TRBJ1-2; 7 bases map to TRBD1. Germline V gives CDR1 MNHNS, CDR2 SASEGT. The CDR3 is made up of 13 amino acids. J gave up 4 bases and V 1 base, and 0 bases lay outside the gene matches. CDR3 sequence: CASSEEGAYGYTF. The CDR3 DNA sequence: TGTGCCAGCAGTGAAGAGGGGGCCTATGGCTACACCTTC.